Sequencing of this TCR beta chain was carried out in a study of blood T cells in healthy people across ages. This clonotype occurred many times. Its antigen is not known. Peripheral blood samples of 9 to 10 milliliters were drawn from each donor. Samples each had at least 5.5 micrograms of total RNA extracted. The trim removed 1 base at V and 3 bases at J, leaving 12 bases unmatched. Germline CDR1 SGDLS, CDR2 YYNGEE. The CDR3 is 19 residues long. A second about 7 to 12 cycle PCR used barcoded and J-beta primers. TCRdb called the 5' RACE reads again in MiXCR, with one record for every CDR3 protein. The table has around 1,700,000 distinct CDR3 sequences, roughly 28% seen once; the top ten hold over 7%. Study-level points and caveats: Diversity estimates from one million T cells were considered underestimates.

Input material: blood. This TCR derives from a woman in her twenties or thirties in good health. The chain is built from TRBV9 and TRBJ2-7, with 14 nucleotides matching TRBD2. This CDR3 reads CASSVMPGLAGEGGYEQYF. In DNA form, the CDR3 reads TGTGCCAGCAGCGTAATGCCGGGACTAGCGGGAGAAGGTGGCTACGAGCAGTACTTC.